This T cell receptor beta chain was sequenced during a study of T-cell memory formation after mild COVID-19. Whole-study context: Largely, TCR clusters stayed within a single donor. Study-level findings and limits: Cross-reactive memory apparently joined, as some responding clones appeared in pre-infection memory.

A word on this clonotype: As yet, its antigen is unknown.

The CDR3 extends over 19 amino acids. UMIs and sample barcodes were carried by the TCR alpha and TCR beta cDNA libraries that 5'RACE produced using constant-segment primers. TCRdb fed the 5' RACE reads into MiXCR, producing one record per CDR3 protein. This sample carries 150,000 to 200,000 distinct CDR3 sequences, roughly 30% of them seen once, and the ten largest clones take about 11%. Sequencing used PBMCs or a T cell subset sorted from them (not recorded which). The chain joins TRBV21-1 to TRBJ2-3; the table assigns TRBD1, which was not confirmed against the DNA. TRBV21-1 is reported as a pseudogene. This receptor was taken from an adult woman who had mild COVID-19 (a few samples of this study predate the infection). Cell type and time point are not known. The CDR3 sequence is CASSKGSGTGSRGTDTQYF. As DNA, the CDR3 is TGTGCCAGCAGCAAAGGTAGTGGCACGGGGTCCAGGGGCACAGATACGCAGTATTTT.